This record looks at one T cell receptor beta chain sequence and its context. Repertoires were generated with immunoSEQ multiplex PCR, while TCRdb's copy carries only in-frame clones and drops some. In the table there are more than 10,000 clones, 80% to 95% of which are singletons. The record originates from a study of tumor T cells in aggressive B-cell lymphoma. Unmatched junction bases numbered 5, after V lost 3 bases and J lost 5 bases. The length of the CDR3 is 14 residues. Germline V gives CDR1 SNHLY, CDR2 FYNNEI. This clonotype was obtained from an adult with diffuse large B cell lymphoma. The rearrangement uses TRBV2 and TRBJ1-1; 8 nucleotides match TRBD1. Sample: tumor tissue. For the CDR3, the DNA is TGTGCCAGCAGTGAGAGGACAGGGAGGACTGAAGCTTTCTTT. Encoded protein: CASSERTGRTEAFF.